What follows is one TCR beta chain and its context. Per the original methods: Reference gene primer amplification yielded estimated nucleated cell counts. Only in-frame clones appear in the TCRdb table, and some are missing; sequencing was by immunoSEQ multiplex PCR. V and J calls and clone size follow that table, whereas D and trimming were derived from the DNA. Counted here are about 300,000 clones, approximately 90% occurring once; the ten biggest clones make up about 9.4%. Those who participated ranged in age from about 18 to 89 years and resided in about two dozen US areas. Donors of Cohort 3 who recovered were those that had two negative PCRs, clearance, or symptom resolution. Looked up from germline, CDR1 is LNHDA and CDR2 is SQIVND (reference sequence). Trimming left V 4 bases short and J 6 bases short, with 21 bases between. The CDR3 is 16 residues long. These data originate in a study of blood T cell repertoires in COVID-19. Study at large: The United States, Italy and Spain were the sources of the acute and convalescent COVID-19 samples.

The clonotype was recovered from a woman between 18 and 30 years old who had recovered from COVID-19. The specimen sequenced was PBMCs or T cells enriched from blood (not recorded which). The rearrangement uses TRBV19 and TRBJ1-2; D is unresolved. The CDR3 region has the DNA TGTGCCAGTAGTACACCTGCCGCGGCAGGAGGACATGGCTACACCTTC. The encoded protein is CASSTPAAAGGHGYTF.